This record looks at one T cell receptor (beta chain) sequence and its context. Trimming took 5 bases from V and 5 from J, leaving 15 bases between them. The CDR3 covers 15 residues. The germline CDR1 and CDR2 sequences are SGHAT and FQDESV (reference sequence). This record belongs to a study of regulatory T cells in long-lasting Graves disease. Time point given: newly diagnosed GD, antithyroid drugs for less than 3 months. PBMCs provided the RNA from which the TCR library was made. Arm-PCR with iRepertoire HTBI primers amplified the CDR3 regions for these TCR beta libraries. MiXCR, run by TCRdb on the multiplex PCR reads, gives a single entry per CDR3 protein. This sample has 350,000 to 500,000 distinct CDR3 sequences, with about a sixth found just once. The sample was also reused in another study, on T cells in Graves' hyperthyroidism and ophthalmopathy.

The sequenced sample was peripheral blood mononuclear cells (PBMCs), obtained at new diagnosis, from a patient treated with antithyroid drugs. This clonotype was sampled from a woman in her 30s with Graves disease. This rearrangement joins TRBV11-1 to TRBJ2-2, with D perhaps assigned TRBD1 or TRBD2 (5 bases each). For the CDR3, the DNA is TGTGCCAGCAGCCCGGGGCTAGTCGCAACCGGGGAGCTGTTTTTT. Encoded protein: CASSPGLVATGELFF.